The 14 T cell receptor beta chains below were found in one sample sequenced in a study of T cells after yellow fever vaccination. Using its own MiXCR run on the 5' RACE reads, TCRdb lists one record per CDR3 protein. The table includes about 320,000 distinct CDR3 sequences, approximately 4% detected once. The sequencing here drew on PBMCs, taken 15 days after the yellow fever booster vaccination. Receptors were obtained from a man between 18 and 35 years old who received the YFV17D yellow fever vaccine.

The chain recombines TRBV5-1 with TRBJ2-7; 7 nucleotides agree with TRBD1. With 4 bases clipped from V and 0 bases from J, the junction kept 1 base outside the gene matches. This CDR3 spans 13 amino acids. Germline CDR1 and CDR2: SGHRS and YFSETQ. CDR3 amino acids: CASSGDSSYEQYF. The CDR3 DNA reads as TGCGCCAGCAGCGGGGACAGCTCCTACGAGCAGTACTTC.

This clonotype turned up a few times. The chain carries TRBV10-3 and TRBJ2-6, with 7 bases identical to TRBD2. CDR1 and CDR2 from the germline V gene are ENHRY and SYGVKD. The junction had 24 bases not matched to a gene; V was cut back by 4 bases and J by 3 bases. The CDR3 loop spans 22 amino acids. The CDR3 sequence: CAISVGLLAAGPEVGGANVLTF. The CDR3 DNA sequence: TGTGCCATCAGTGTGGGTCTGCTAGCGGCAGGGCCGGAGGTCGGTGGGGCCAACGTCCTGACTTTC.

In this sample, this clonotype turned up many times. The chain uses TRBV5-6 and TRBJ2-5, with D tentatively TRBD1 or TRBD2 (5 bases each). The V gene lost 5 bases and the J gene lost 9 bases, with 17 bases spanning the gap. Per the germline V gene, CDR1 is SGHDT and CDR2 is YYEEEE. There are 13 residues in the CDR3. CDR3: CASSWDGTRAQYF. CDR3 in DNA: TGTGCCAGCAGTTGGGACGGCACGAGGGCCCAGTACTTC.

This clonotype was recorded many times. V is TRBV20-1 and J is TRBJ1-5; D gene ambiguous. CDR1 DFQATT and CDR2 SNEGSKA come from the germline V gene (reference sequence). The V and J ends lost 5 bases and 4 bases respectively, with 9 bases between them. The CDR3 runs 12 residues. The CDR3 coding sequence is TGCAGTGCTGTTTCCGGGAATCAGCCCCAGCATTTT. Translation: CSAVSGNQPQHF.

The sample holds a few counts of this clonotype. The chain carries TRBV7-2 and TRBJ2-7; D is possibly TRBD1 (5 bases). The germline V and J ends were trimmed by 0 bases and 6 bases, with 9 bases remaining between them. There are 13 residues in the CDR3. From germline, CDR1 is SGHTA and CDR2 FQGNSA. The CDR3 loop is CASSLAQGGEQYV. DNA for the CDR3: TGTGCCAGCAGCTTAGCGCAGGGTGGCGAGCAGTACGTC.

This clonotype was recorded a few times. The chain has TRBV6-5 and TRBJ2-2, with a weak D call TRBD2 (5 bases). Germline CDR1 reads MNHEY; CDR2 reads SVGAGI. The CDR3 spans 15 residues. V was clipped by 5 bases and J by 7 bases, with 17 bases between them. The CDR3 DNA is TGTGCCAGCAGTCCCCCGGGCGGGCGGCACGGGGAGCTGTTTTTT. Protein: CASSPPGGRHGELFF.

V usage is TRBV6-5 and J usage is TRBJ2-3, with 7 bases fitting TRBD2. Germline V lookup: CDR1 MNHEY, CDR2 SVGAGI. The CDR3 runs to 15 residues. The junction had 6 bases not matched to a gene; V was cut back by 6 bases and J by 0 bases. The CDR3 region has the DNA TGTGCCAGCAGCCGGACTAGTCCTAGCACAGATACGCAGTATTTT. It is translated as CASSRTSPSTDTQYF.

V is TRBV4-1 and J is TRBJ2-3; 7 bases fit TRBD2. Germline loops: CDR1 MGHRA, CDR2 YSYEKL. V shed 2 bases, J shed 6 bases, and the junction held 11 bases outside the gene matches. The CDR3 consists of 16 residues. This CDR3 is CASSQTPLGGSDTQYF. In DNA, the CDR3 is TGCGCCAGCAGCCAAACCCCCCTGGGGGGGTCGGATACGCAGTATTTT.

This clonotype was seen many times. The genes are TRBV7-9 and TRBJ2-3; no reliable D call. V dropped 1 base and J dropped 8 bases, with 7 bases sitting between them. The CDR3 runs to 12 residues. The V gene's germline CDR1 is SEHNR and CDR2 FQNEAQ (reference sequence). CDR3 DNA: TGTGCCAGCAGCTTAGTGGCTGGTACGCAGTATTTT. Amino acids: CASSLVAGTQYF.

V gene TRBV28 combines with J gene TRBJ1-1, with 9 bases aligning to TRBD1. The ends lost 7 bases at V and 0 bases at J; junction bases unmatched: 6. Germline V lookup: CDR1 MDHEN, CDR2 SYDVKM. This CDR3 region has 15 residues. In DNA, the CDR3 is TGTGCCAGCACACCCTACAGGGGGCTGAACACTGAAGCTTTCTTT. Amino acids: CASTPYRGLNTEAFF.

V gene TRBV7-2 combines with J gene TRBJ2-5, with D perhaps being TRBD1 or TRBD2 (5 bases each). V gave up 1 base and J gave up 5 bases, with 14 bases separating them. Germline CDR1 SGHTA, CDR2 FQGNSA. The CDR3 runs to 15 residues. The CDR3 reads CASSLVGRGWETQYF. The CDR3 DNA reads as TGTGCCAGCAGCTTAGTGGGACGTGGATGGGAGACCCAGTACTTC.

In DNA form, the CDR3 reads TGTGCCACCAGCAGAGCCACGACAGGGCCGGGCAATCAGCCCCAGCATTTT. Its translation: CATSRATTGPGNQPQHF. The chain is built from TRBV15 and TRBJ1-5, with 7 bases matching TRBD1. The CDR3 has 17 residues. The V gene end was trimmed by 1 base and the J gene end by 2 bases; junction bases not matched to a gene: 8. Germline V CDR1 and CDR2: LNHNV, YYDKDF (reference sequence).

This chain links TRBV12-3 or TRBV12-4 with TRBJ1-6; TRBD1 matches 7 bases. With 6 bases clipped from V and 10 bases from J, the junction kept 9 bases outside the gene matches. The CDR3 totals 14 residues. CDR3 DNA: TGTGCCAGCAGCCCGACAGGGAGGCCCTCACCCCTCCACTTT. Translating it yields CASSPTGRPSPLHF.

This clonotype was picked up a small number of times. The chain couples TRBV5-4 to TRBJ2-2; D perhaps matches TRBD1 (6 bases). Germline lookup yields CDR1 SGHNT and CDR2 YYREEE (reference sequence). The length of the CDR3 is 17 residues. V gave up 0 bases and J gave up 2 bases, with 14 bases separating them. CDR3 protein: CASSLAAKGTNTGELFF. The DNA of the CDR3 is TGTGCCAGCAGCTTGGCCGCAAAGGGGACAAACACCGGGGAGCTGTTTTTT.